These T cell receptor beta chains were read from a single sample in a study of a mutant IDH1 vaccine in newly diagnosed glioma. Libraries were prepared by immunoSEQ multiplex PCR; TCRdb keeps only in-frame clonotypes and omits some of them. The data contain approximately 37,000 clones, approximately 50% of them singletons. These receptors' antigens are unknown. The material was PBMCs, obtained from a glioma patient whose treatment included an IDH1 peptide vaccine. Source of these receptors: a woman under 30 with glioma. Each CDR3 is given with its conserved first and last residue. Not all rows give a size; the values are once, few, many and, for expanded clones, a class.

V gene,clone size,J gene,CDR3 protein
TRBV15,.,TRBJ2-2,CATSNAGYTGELFF
TRBV13,.,TRBJ2-2,CASSLELPKDTGELFF
TRBV10-3,few,TRBJ2-2,CAIKTNRDTGELFF
TRBV7-9,.,TRBJ2-5,CASSLDWYEQYF
TRBV27,.,.,CASSFSGITYEQYF
TRBV10-1,.,TRBJ2-1,CASSESGQGDNEQFF
TRBV27,few,TRBJ2-5,CASSDRGGGETQYF
TRBV5-1,.,TRBJ2-1,CASSLAGTSGRAGSYNEQFF
TRBV4-2,.,TRBJ2-5,CASSGNWGSQETQYF
TRBV7-8,medium-sized,TRBJ2-7,CASSPRGTSGYEQYF
TRBV7-8,.,TRBJ2-1,CASSLGRWGTPSYNEQFF
TRBV7-6,.,TRBJ2-1,CASSLPSGFSSYNEQFF
TRBV19,.,TRBJ1-2,CASSPGFSINYGYTF
TRBV18,.,TRBJ2-7,CASSPGTGAPYEQYF
TRBV4-1,.,TRBJ1-5,CASSQDGTGASNQPQHF
TRBV27,.,TRBJ1-2,CASSWRAIWVGGNYGYTF
TRBV4-1,.,TRBJ1-1,CASSQNRENTEAFF
TRBV12-5,.,TRBJ2-4,CASAEGSKNIQYF
TRBV6-5,.,TRBJ2-3,CATASTDTQYF
TRBV6-5,.,TRBJ2-1,CASSSASGRSYNEQFF
TRBV5-1,.,TRBJ2-3,CASSQLEGRPDTQYF
TRBV12-5,.,TRBJ1-2,CASGLTPGLLYTF
TRBV30,once,TRBJ1-6,CAWTGTNSPLHF
TRBV25-1,.,TRBJ1-2,CASSPGQERGYTF
TRBV27,.,TRBJ2-6,CASRISGANVLTF
TRBV7-8,.,TRBJ1-5,CASSPGTVNSNQPQHF
TRBV10-3,.,TRBJ2-5,CAISNAETETQYF
TRBV6-6,medium-sized,TRBJ1-5,CASSHPRQGGNQPQHF
TRBV11-1,.,TRBJ2-7,CASSLADPSYEQYF
TRBV27,.,TRBJ1-2,CASSLGRGANYGYTF
TRBV10-3,.,TRBJ2-7,CATRDRVTYEQYF
TRBV4-1,.,TRBJ1-2,CASSQDAYGYTF
TRBV5-5,medium-sized,TRBJ1-3,CASSTMGTIYF
TRBV29-1,.,TRBJ1-3,CSVVLAGGNTIYF
TRBV6-6,few,TRBJ1-1,CASSAQVNTEAFF
TRBV6-1,.,TRBJ1-2,CASSETSTGTGGYTF
TRBV15,.,TRBJ2-7,CATSRAQQDPYEQYF
TRBV5-6,.,TRBJ2-1,CASSPYGTFVEQFF
TRBV6-1,.,TRBJ1-1,CASSAGGFTEAFF
TRBV4-1,.,TRBJ2-2,CASSGARGELFF
TRBV5-4,.,TRBJ1-2,CASSLTGPGAGYGYTF
TRBV5-3,few,TRBJ2-7,CARSLRGFVVTSGPCEQYF
TRBV7-2,few,TRBJ1-6,CASSLLSRANNSPLHF
TRBV29-1,.,TRBJ2-1,CSVEPFTSASSYNEQFF
TRBV10-3,.,TRBJ1-1,CAISEVIGEAFF
TRBV20-1,.,TRBJ1-2,CSAILNSGYTF
TRBV12-5,.,TRBJ2-7,CASGLRAEDEQYF
TRBV10-3,.,TRBJ1-2,CAISEGRRYGYTF
TRBV13,.,TRBJ1-6,CASSFGSPAYNSPLHF
TRBV7-2,once,TRBJ1-4,CASSLGGPNEKLFF
TRBV19,few,TRBJ2-5,CASSMAGGEETQYF
TRBV19,.,TRBJ1-2,CASSIATDTYGYTF